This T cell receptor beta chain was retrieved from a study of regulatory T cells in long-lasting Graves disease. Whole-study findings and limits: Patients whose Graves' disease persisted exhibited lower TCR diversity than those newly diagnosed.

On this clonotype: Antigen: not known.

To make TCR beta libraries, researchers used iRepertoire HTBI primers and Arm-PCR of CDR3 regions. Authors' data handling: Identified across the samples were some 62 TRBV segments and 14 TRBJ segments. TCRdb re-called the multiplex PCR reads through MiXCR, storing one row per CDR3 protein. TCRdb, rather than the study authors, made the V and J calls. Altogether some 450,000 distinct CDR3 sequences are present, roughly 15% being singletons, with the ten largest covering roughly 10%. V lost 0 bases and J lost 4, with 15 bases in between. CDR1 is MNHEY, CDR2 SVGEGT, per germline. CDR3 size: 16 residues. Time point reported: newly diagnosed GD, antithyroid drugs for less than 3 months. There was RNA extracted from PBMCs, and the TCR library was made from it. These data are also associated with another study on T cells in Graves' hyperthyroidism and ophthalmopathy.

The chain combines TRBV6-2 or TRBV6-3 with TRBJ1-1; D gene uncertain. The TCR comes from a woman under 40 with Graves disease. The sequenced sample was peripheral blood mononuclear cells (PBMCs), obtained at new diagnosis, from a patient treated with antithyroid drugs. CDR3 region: CASSYSAGLWGTEAFF. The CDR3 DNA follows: TGTGCCAGCAGTTACTCGGCTGGATTGTGGGGCACTGAAGCTTTCTTT.